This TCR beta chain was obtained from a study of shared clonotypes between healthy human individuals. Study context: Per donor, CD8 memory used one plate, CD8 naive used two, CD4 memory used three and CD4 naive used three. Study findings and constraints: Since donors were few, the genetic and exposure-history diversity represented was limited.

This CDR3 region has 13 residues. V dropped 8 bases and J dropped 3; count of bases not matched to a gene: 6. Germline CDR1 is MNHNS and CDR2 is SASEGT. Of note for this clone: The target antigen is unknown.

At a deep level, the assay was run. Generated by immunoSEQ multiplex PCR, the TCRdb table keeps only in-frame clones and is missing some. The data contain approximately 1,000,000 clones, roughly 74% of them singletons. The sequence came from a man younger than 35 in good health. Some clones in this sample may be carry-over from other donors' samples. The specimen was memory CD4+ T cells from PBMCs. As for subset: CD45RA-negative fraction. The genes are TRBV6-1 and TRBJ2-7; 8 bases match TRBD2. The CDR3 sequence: CASAGTSGYEQYF. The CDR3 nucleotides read TGTGCCAGCGCCGGAACTAGCGGCTACGAGCAGTACTTC.